The rows below give T cell receptor beta chains drawn from one sample of a study of T cell repertoires in cytomegalovirus infection. One entry per CDR3 protein results from TCRdb running MiXCR on the reads. Among 70,000 to 95,000 distinct CDR3 sequences, around 28% were seen once, and the ten largest hold roughly 71%. No antigen has been identified for these receptors. The sample in question was CD8+ T cells from cultured PBMCs, obtained from culture after CMV antigen stimulation. All receptors derive from a human donor in good health (CMV status not recorded). Some clones in this sample may be carry-over from other donors' samples. Each CDR3 is given with its conserved first and last residue. Each record gives: J gene, V gene, D gene, clone size, CDR3 DNA, CDR3 protein. The D gene is left open where the match is weak. Rows give clone size only sometimes, using once, few, many, or a class for an expanded clone.

j_call: TRBJ1-6
v_call: TRBV27
d_call: NA
clone_size: NA
cdr3_nt: TGTGCCAGCAGTTTATCCGGGACAAGCAATTCACCCCTCCACTTT
cdr3_aa: CASSLSGTSNSPLHF

j_call: TRBJ2-2
v_call: TRBV6-1
d_call: NA
clone_size: many
cdr3_nt: TGTGCCAGCAGGGGCACCGGGGAGCTGTTTTTT
cdr3_aa: CASRGTGELFF

j_call: TRBJ1-3
v_call: TRBV11-2
d_call: NA
clone_size: once
cdr3_nt: TGTGCCAGCAGTGTGATTAGCTCTGGAAACACCATATATTTT
cdr3_aa: CASSVISSGNTIYF

j_call: TRBJ1-2
v_call: TRBV28
d_call: NA
clone_size: NA
cdr3_nt: TGTGCCAGCAGTCCCTCCCTGGGGAACTATGGCTACACCTTC
cdr3_aa: CASSPSLGNYGYTF

j_call: TRBJ1-2
v_call: TRBV7-9
d_call: TRBD1
clone_size: NA
cdr3_nt: TGTGCCAGCAGCTTAGCCAGGACAGGGGGCGCATATGGCTACACCTTC
cdr3_aa: CASSLARTGGAYGYTF

j_call: TRBJ1-2
v_call: TRBV10-3
d_call: NA
clone_size: few
cdr3_nt: TGTGCCATCAGTGACCAGGGGTTAACTAGGGTTAACTATGGCTACACCTTC
cdr3_aa: CAISDQGLTRVNYGYTF

j_call: TRBJ2-7
v_call: TRBV20-1
d_call: NA
clone_size: NA
cdr3_nt: TGCAGTGCTCGGCCCCAAAGCTCCTACGAGCAGTACTTC
cdr3_aa: CSARPQSSYEQYF

j_call: TRBJ2-7
v_call: TRBV4-1
d_call: NA
clone_size: NA
cdr3_nt: TGCGCCAGCAGCCGCGTTCAAACTGTTGGGACCGAGCAGTACTTC
cdr3_aa: CASSRVQTVGTEQYF

j_call: TRBJ2-7
v_call: TRBV24-1
d_call: NA
clone_size: few
cdr3_nt: TGTGCCACCAGTGAAATCGGTTCCTACGAGCAGTACTTC
cdr3_aa: CATSEIGSYEQYF

j_call: TRBJ2-1
v_call: TRBV4-1
d_call: TRBD2
clone_size: NA
cdr3_nt: TGCGCCAGCAGTGGAGGGCGGGGGGTTTCCTACAATGAGCAGTTCTTC
cdr3_aa: CASSGGRGVSYNEQFF

j_call: TRBJ1-6
v_call: TRBV7-9
d_call: NA
clone_size: many
cdr3_nt: TGTGCCAGCAGCGGAACCGCCGGGGAAGGTTCACCCCTCCACTTT
cdr3_aa: CASSGTAGEGSPLHF

j_call: TRBJ1-5
v_call: TRBV7-2
d_call: NA
clone_size: few
cdr3_nt: TGTGCCAGCAGCTTAGCTCTAGGATTCTCCAATCAGCCCCAGCATTTT
cdr3_aa: CASSLALGFSNQPQHF

j_call: TRBJ1-2
v_call: TRBV12-3/TRBV12-4
d_call: NA
clone_size: few
cdr3_nt: TGTGCCAGCAGCCCCGGGGCCGCAATAATTAACTATGGCTACACCTTC
cdr3_aa: CASSPGAAIINYGYTF

j_call: TRBJ2-6
v_call: TRBV7-8
d_call: NA
clone_size: few
cdr3_nt: TGTGCCAGCAGCTGGGCTTCTGGGGCCAACGTCCTGACTTTC
cdr3_aa: CASSWASGANVLTF

j_call: TRBJ2-7
v_call: TRBV4-1
d_call: NA
clone_size: NA
cdr3_nt: TGCGCCAGCAGCCAAGGACCGCACGACGACGAGCAGTACTTC
cdr3_aa: CASSQGPHDDEQYF